One and the same sample provided the 14 T cell receptor beta chains below, sequenced in a study of cytomegalovirus exposure and HLA in healthy donors. PCR involved 60 Vbeta and 13 Jbeta primers. Here immunoSEQ multiplex PCR was the method, and the copy in TCRdb shows in-frame clones only, minus some. The sample consists of approximately 78,000 clones, 84% of them appearing once. Sequencing was carried out using PBMCs. The receptor set was obtained from a woman in her 50s in good health and CMV-seronegative.

The chain recombines TRBV5-1 with TRBJ2-2; D is uncertain. The CDR3 sequence is 14 residues long. Germline CDR1 SGHRS, CDR2 YFSETQ. Trimming took off 3 bases at V and 6 bases at J, with 12 bases between the two ends. The CDR3: CASSWAAPPGELFF. The DNA of the CDR3 is TGCGCCAGCAGCTGGGCCGCACCCCCCGGGGAGCTGTTTTTT.

CDR3 sequence (DNA): TGTGCCAGCAGCTTATCGGGGAGCTCCTACAATGAGCAGTTCTTC. It yields the protein CASSLSGSSYNEQFF. The genes are TRBV7-2 and TRBJ2-1, with a tentative D call TRBD2 (5 bases). Trimming cost V 2 bases and J 0 bases, with 8 bases left between them. CDR3 length: 15 amino acids. Germline CDR1 SGHTA, CDR2 FQGNSA.

The J gene is TRBJ2-2, the V gene TRBV11-3; TRBD2 matches at 11 bases. Germline V CDR1 and CDR2: SGHNT, YENEEA. The CDR3 spans 16 residues. V was pared by 4 bases and J by 4 bases, with 5 bases of the junction left unmatched. CDR3 protein: CASSSGTSGITGELFF. The CDR3 nucleotides are TGTGCCAGCAGCTCCGGGACTAGCGGAATCACCGGGGAGCTGTTTTTT.

The chain combines TRBV28 with TRBJ2-3, with TRBD1 as a possible D gene (6 bases). Per the germline V gene, CDR1 is MDHEN and CDR2 is SYDVKM. Trimming cost V 3 bases and J 0 bases, with 10 bases left between them. CDR3 length: 15 residues. DNA for the CDR3: TGTGCCAGCAGTTTGAGGGGGACCAGCACAGATACGCAGTATTTT. Its protein product is CASSLRGTSTDTQYF.

The chain uses TRBV27 and TRBJ2-3; D uncertain. From germline, CDR1 is MNHEY and CDR2 SMNVEV (reference sequence). CDR3 length: 12 amino acids. V was trimmed by 4 bases and J by 4 bases, leaving 6 bases between them. CDR3 bases: TGTGCCAGCAGTTATCGTCCAGATACGCAGTATTTT. Translation gives CASSYRPDTQYF.

A remark on this clone: This sample also contains other DNA sequences that code for the same CDR3. This sequence joins TRBV10-1 and TRBJ2-7; 8 nucleotides line up with TRBD2. J lost 3 bases, V lost 6 bases, and 13 bases had no gene match. This CDR3 is built from 16 residues. Germline V lookup: CDR1 WNHNN, CDR2 SYGVQD (reference sequence). This CDR3 reads CASSGTSGTGGYEQYF. The CDR3 bases are TGCGCCAGCAGCGGAACTAGCGGCACCGGCGGCTACGAGCAGTACTTC.

The chain couples TRBV6-1 to TRBJ1-1, with a tentative D call TRBD1 (6 bases). V gave up 4 bases and J gave up 4 bases, with 16 bases separating them. Germline CDR1 and CDR2: MNHNS and SASEGT. The CDR3 is 15 residues long. The CDR3 sequence is CASSVSHPGVTEAFF. The CDR3 DNA reads TGTGCCAGCAGTGTGTCTCATCCAGGGGTCACTGAAGCTTTCTTT.

The chain uses TRBV9 and TRBJ2-1, with 7 bases aligning to TRBD1. This CDR3 has 16 amino acids. CDR1 is SGDLS and CDR2 is YYNGEE in the germline V gene. V dropped 3 bases and J dropped 10; count of bases not matched to a gene: 16. The CDR3 reads CASSATGVLQNLEQFF. Here the CDR3 DNA reads TGTGCCAGCAGCGCCACAGGGGTTTTGCAAAATTTAGAGCAGTTCTTC.

V and J are TRBV7-8 and TRBJ2-7; 9 nucleotides line up with TRBD1. The CDR3 is 17 amino acids. J gave up 5 bases and V 2 bases, and 13 bases lay outside the gene matches. The germline V gene has CDR1 SGHVS and CDR2 FQNEAQ. The CDR3 sequence is CASSLNWDRDGKDEQYV. DNA of the CDR3: TGTGCCAGCAGCTTAAACTGGGACAGGGATGGGAAGGACGAGCAGTACGTC.

The chain links TRBV5-6 to TRBJ1-2, with 10 positions matching TRBD1. Losses at the gene ends were 3 bases for V and 2 bases for J; bases not matched to a gene: 4. The CDR3 has 15 residues. Germline V gene data show CDR1 as SGHDT and CDR2 as YYEEEE. Here the CDR3 reads CASSYWDRGNYGYTF. In DNA, the CDR3 is TGTGCCAGCAGCTATTGGGACAGGGGCAACTATGGCTACACCTTC.

This clone was recorded once. This rearrangement joins TRBV5-4 to TRBJ2-2; D possibly corresponds to TRBD2 (5 bases). The V end lost 4 bases, the J end lost 3 bases, and 7 bases lay between the germline ends. Germline CDR1 and CDR2: SGHNT and YYREEE (reference sequence). The CDR3 covers 13 residues. The CDR3 here is CASSPEDTGELFF. The CDR3 DNA sequence: TGTGCCAGCAGCCCGGAGGACACCGGGGAGCTGTTTTTT. The complete variable domain, with remaining parts taken from reference TRBV5-4 and TRBJ2-2, reads ETGVTQSPTHLIKTRGQQVTLRCSSQSGHNTVSWYQQALGQGPQFIFQYYREEENGRGNFPPRFSGLQFPNYSSELNVNALELDDSALYLCASSPEDTGELFFGEGSRLTVL.

The V gene is TRBV28, the J gene TRBJ2-1; 8 positions match TRBD2. After removal of 1 base from V and 2 bases from J, the junction contained 4 bases not matched to a gene. This CDR3 spans 16 amino acids. Germline CDR1 reads MDHEN; CDR2 reads SYDVKM. The CDR3 loop reads CASSLLAGPTYNEQFF. CDR3 coding DNA: TGTGCCAGCAGTTTATTAGCGGGACCTACCTACAATGAGCAGTTCTTC.

This clone appeared a single time. The chain couples TRBV20-1 to TRBJ2-3, with a tentative D call TRBD2 (5 bases). Germline V lookup: CDR1 DFQATT, CDR2 SNEGSKA (reference sequence). The V end was cut by 6 bases, the J end by 4 bases, with 8 bases between. The length of the CDR3 is 11 residues. The CDR3 region is CSAGVADTQYF. The DNA for the CDR3 is TGCAGTGCGGGAGTTGCAGATACGCAGTATTTT.

The rearrangement joins TRBV9 to TRBJ1-1; D uncertain. Per the germline V gene, CDR1 is SGDLS and CDR2 is YYNGEE. The CDR3 length is 16 residues. Trimming removed 5 bases from V and 0 bases from J, with 17 bases in between. The CDR3 nucleotides are TGTGCCAGCAGTGACGCACGGGCGGGTATGAACACTGAAGCTTTCTTT. Translation gives CASSDARAGMNTEAFF.